Each of the 29 T cell receptor beta chains below was sequenced from the same sample in a study of cytomegalovirus exposure and HLA in healthy donors. Repertoires were generated with immunoSEQ multiplex PCR, while TCRdb's copy carries only in-frame clones and drops some. In the table there are about 200,000 clones, 80% to 85% of which are singletons. Material: PBMCs. Receptor source: a woman younger than 45 in good health and CMV-seronegative.

V gene TRBV19 combines with J gene TRBJ1-5; 7 bases agree with TRBD1. CDR1 is LNHDA, CDR2 SQIVND, per germline (reference sequence). This CDR3 spans 18 amino acids. Trimming at V came to 4 bases and at J to 12 bases, leaving 24 bases not matched to a gene. The CDR3 is CASSTIYPSGRGPVGQHF. The DNA for the CDR3 is TGTGCCAGTAGTACCATCTATCCGTCAGGTAGGGGGCCCGTGGGCCAGCATTTT.

The V gene is TRBV5-6, the J gene TRBJ2-7, with 14 bases aligning to TRBD2. CDR3 length equals 16 residues. V gave up 4 bases and J gave up 4 bases; unmatched junction bases: 7. Per the germline V gene, CDR1 is SGHDT and CDR2 is YYEEEE. The CDR3 nucleotides are TGTGCCAGCAGCCGTTGGACTAGCGGGGGGTCTTACGAGCAGTACTTC. Residues: CASSRWTSGGSYEQYF.

The chain combines TRBV5-1 with TRBJ1-2; D is uncertain. The germline V gene encodes CDR1 SGHRS and CDR2 YFSETQ. The V end was cut by 3 bases, the J end by 2 bases, with 17 bases between. There are 16 residues in the CDR3. The CDR3, as DNA: TGCGCCAGCAGCTCAAACCCGGACGGAGGGAACTATGGCTACACCTTC. As protein: CASSSNPDGGNYGYTF.

The genes are TRBV18 and TRBJ1-1, with 7 bases that match TRBD1. The germline V gene encodes CDR1 KGHSH and CDR2 LQKENI. The V and J ends lost 5 bases and 2 bases, in that order; junction bases with no gene match: 8. This CDR3 comprises 15 residues. The CDR3, as DNA: TGTGCCAGCTCAGCAATCCGGGACAGCAACACTGAAGCTTTCTTT. The encoded protein is CASSAIRDSNTEAFF.

This chain joins TRBV15 and TRBJ1-6; D unresolved. There are 19 residues in the CDR3. Germline loops: CDR1 LNHNV, CDR2 YYDKDF (reference sequence). V was clipped by 0 bases and J by 10 bases, with 25 bases between them. The CDR3 spells CATSRDRREAGLRGSPLHF. DNA for the CDR3: TGTGCCACCAGCAGAGACCGTCGGGAGGCAGGCCTAAGAGGGTCACCCCTCCACTTT.

This clone was seen more than once but under ten times. V usage is TRBV19 and J usage is TRBJ1-6; 7 bases are a match to TRBD1. Losses at the gene ends were 5 bases for V and 5 bases for J; bases not matched to a gene: 6. This CDR3 has 15 amino acids. The V gene's germline CDR1 is LNHDA and CDR2 SQIVND (reference sequence). CDR3: CASSFGTANNSPLHF. The CDR3 bases are TGTGCCAGTAGTTTTGGGACAGCCAATAATTCACCCCTCCACTTT. Complete variable domain (other parts from reference TRBV19 and TRBJ1-6): DGGITQSPKYLFRKEGQNVTLSCEQNLNHDAMYWYRQDPGQGLRLIYYSQIVNDFQKGDIAEGYSVSREKKESFPLTVTSAQKNPTAFYLCASSFGTANNSPLHFGNGTRLTVT.

The chain combines TRBV30 with TRBJ1-1, with 8 bases matching TRBD1. CDR1 is GTSNPN and CDR2 is SVGIG in the germline V gene (reference sequence). The CDR3 has 14 amino acids. Trimming took 2 bases from V and 5 from J; bases not matched to a gene: 7. The CDR3 spells CAWSSPTGGTEAFF. In DNA, the CDR3 is TGTGCCTGGAGTTCCCCAACAGGGGGAACTGAAGCTTTCTTT.

This chain joins TRBV29-1 and TRBJ2-5; TRBD2 matches 10 bases. The V segment lost 4 bases and the J segment 6 bases; nucleotides outside the gene matches: 8. Germline loops: CDR1 SQVTM, CDR2 ANQGSEA. CDR3 length: 14 amino acids. The CDR3 loop reads CSVALAGDLKTQYF. The CDR3 bases are TGCAGCGTTGCGCTAGCGGGAGATCTAAAGACCCAGTACTTC.

V is TRBV6-5 and J is TRBJ2-5; D gene ambiguous. The CDR3 sequence is 13 residues long. Trimming took off 2 bases at V and 7 bases at J, with 11 bases between the two ends. Germline V gene lookup returns CDR1 MNHEY and CDR2 SVGAGI. CDR3 amino acids: CASSYDLRRTQYF. Written as DNA, the CDR3 is TGTGCCAGCAGTTACGACCTGCGGAGGACCCAGTACTTC.

This chain connects TRBV10-3 to TRBJ2-7; no definite D call. Germline V gene lookup returns CDR1 ENHRY and CDR2 SYGVKD. The CDR3 loop spans 15 amino acids. V was pared by 3 bases and J by 1 base, with 13 bases between. The DNA for the CDR3 is TGTGCCATCAGTGACCCCAGACAAGGATCCTACGAGCAGTACTTC. Its translation: CAISDPRQGSYEQYF.

The chain is built from TRBV5-1 and TRBJ1-5; D is undetermined. The CDR3 has 15 amino acids. V lost 0 bases and J 1 base, leaving 8 bases between the germline ends. From germline, CDR1 is SGHRS and CDR2 YFSETQ. Here the CDR3 reads CASSLAGRSNQPQHF. In DNA, the CDR3 is TGCGCCAGCAGCTTGGCGGGGAGGAGCAATCAGCCCCAGCATTTT. The full variable domain, completed using reference TRBV5-1 and TRBJ1-5, is KAGVTQTPRYLIKTRGQQVTLSCSPISGHRSVSWYQQTPGQGLQFLFEYFSETQRNKGNFPGRFSGRQFSNSRSEMNVSTLELGDSALYLCASSLAGRSNQPQHFGDGTRLSIL.

The chain joins TRBV27 to TRBJ2-7; possible D gene TRBD2, 6 bases. V was clipped by 3 bases and J by 3 bases, with 9 bases between them. Germline V lookup: CDR1 MNHEY, CDR2 SMNVEV (reference sequence). The CDR3 covers 13 residues. The CDR3 DNA sequence: TGTGCCAGCAGTTTGGGGCGGGGCTACGAGCAGTACTTC. It specifies CASSLGRGYEQYF.

The chain links TRBV14 to TRBJ1-1; TRBD1 is a possible D gene (5 bases). Germline CDR1 reads SGHDN; CDR2 reads FVKESK. Trimming removed 3 bases at V and 3 bases at J, with 14 bases between. CDR3 length: 15 residues. The CDR3 loop reads CASSQVPGGDTEAFF. CDR3 DNA: TGTGCCAGCAGCCAGGTCCCCGGGGGGGACACTGAAGCTTTCTTT.

The chain recombines TRBV5-1 with TRBJ1-2; TRBD1 aligns across 7 bases. CDR1 is SGHRS and CDR2 is YFSETQ in the germline V gene. CDR3 length: 14 amino acids. V was clipped by 4 bases and J by 3 bases; unmatched bases: 6. CDR3 sequence: CASSNRQGDYGYTF. The CDR3 DNA sequence: TGCGCCAGCAGCAACAGACAGGGCGACTATGGCTACACCTTC.

V usage is TRBV5-1 and J usage is TRBJ2-1, with D perhaps TRBD1 (5 bases). V lost 3 bases, J lost 7 bases, and 8 bases lay in between. This CDR3 spans 12 amino acids. Germline V gene data show CDR1 as SGHRS and CDR2 as YFSETQ. The CDR3 region has the DNA TGCGCCAGCAGCTCTAGGGGAAATGAGCAGTTCTTC. Translating gives CASSSRGNEQFF.

The V and J genes are TRBV19 and TRBJ1-2, with D perhaps matching TRBD1 (6 bases). From germline, CDR1 is LNHDA and CDR2 SQIVND (reference sequence). Trimming cost V 5 bases and J 6 bases, with 25 bases left between them. The CDR3 runs 17 residues. CDR3 sequence reads: CASSPQGFGLYGNGYTF. CDR3 sequence (DNA): TGTGCCAGTAGTCCCCAGGGGTTTGGTCTTTACGGGAATGGCTACACCTTC.

The chain employs TRBV28 and TRBJ1-3; D is uncertain. CDR1 is MDHEN and CDR2 is SYDVKM in the germline V gene. The CDR3 has 15 residues. V lost 0 bases and J lost 0, with 6 bases in between. The CDR3 coding sequence is TGTGCCAGCAGTTTATGGGGGAGCTCTGGAAACACCATATATTTT. It yields the protein CASSLWGSSGNTIYF.

This chain links TRBV6-6 with TRBJ1-1; D is possibly TRBD1 (6 bases). The length of the CDR3 is 11 residues. Germline V lookup: CDR1 MNHNY, CDR2 SVGAGI (reference sequence). Trimming took off 5 bases at V and 8 bases at J, with 9 bases between the two ends. CDR3 sequence: CASSQDREAFF. CDR3 DNA sequence: TGTGCCAGCAGTCAGGACAGAGAAGCTTTCTTT.

The rearrangement joins TRBV11-1 to TRBJ2-3; 7 bases agree with TRBD1. Germline assignment: CDR1 SGHAT and CDR2 FQDESV (reference sequence). The CDR3 is 15 amino acids. V lost 1 base to trimming and J lost 3 bases; unmatched junction nucleotides: 4. CDR3 nucleotides: TGTGCCAGCAGCTTAGTGCCGGACAGGACAGATACGCAGTATTTT. Protein: CASSLVPDRTDTQYF.

This sequence joins TRBV5-1 and TRBJ2-7; 14 bases are shared with TRBD2. Germline V gene sequence: CDR1 SGHRS, CDR2 YFSETQ. V dropped 0 bases and J dropped 4; count of bases not matched to a gene: 6. The CDR3 sequence is 17 residues long. CDR3 amino acids: CASSLGGLAGDGYEQYF. CDR3 sequence (DNA): TGCGCCAGCAGCTTGGGGGGACTAGCGGGAGATGGGTACGAGCAGTACTTC.

The J gene is TRBJ2-5, the V gene TRBV7-9, with TRBD2 matching over 9 bases. This CDR3 contains 15 residues. The ends lost 3 bases at V and 1 base at J; junction bases unmatched: 3. CDR1 SEHNR and CDR2 FQNEAQ come from the germline V gene (reference sequence). CDR3 in DNA: TGTGCCAGCAGCTTGGCGGGAGGGGGCCAAGAGACCCAGTACTTC. Its protein product is CASSLAGGGQETQYF.

V gene TRBV19 combines with J gene TRBJ1-4, with TRBD1 matching 9 bases. Germline-derived CDR1 and CDR2 are LNHDA and SQIVND (reference sequence). The CDR3 runs 15 residues. The ends lost 7 bases at V and 7 bases at J; junction bases unmatched: 10. DNA of the CDR3: TGTGCCAGTACGGACAGGGGCGGATTTGGTGAAAAACTGTTTTTT. Protein: CASTDRGGFGEKLFF.

The rearrangement links TRBV2 to TRBJ1-4, with D hard to call. The CDR3 loop spans 14 amino acids. Germline lookup yields CDR1 SNHLY and CDR2 FYNNEI. Trimming cost V 6 bases and J 8 bases, with 16 bases left between them. CDR3 coding DNA: TGTGCCAGCAGCCCTTTGTCAGGTGGGGAAAAACTGTTTTTT. Residues: CASSPLSGGEKLFF.

This clone was seen a handful of times. Other DNA sequences within the sample encode an identical CDR3. The rearrangement uses TRBV2 and TRBJ2-3; 9 bases agree with TRBD2. The CDR3 runs to 14 residues. Germline V gives CDR1 SNHLY, CDR2 FYNNEI. V lost 9 bases to trimming and J lost 3 bases; unmatched junction nucleotides: 7. The CDR3 loop is CARASGRKTDTQYF. In nucleotides, the CDR3 is TGTGCCAGGGCGAGCGGGAGGAAAACAGATACGCAGTATTTT.

The chain carries TRBV11-2 and TRBJ2-2; a weak D match, TRBD2 (7 bases). V lost 1 base to trimming and J lost 0 bases, with 15 bases between them. The germline V gene has CDR1 SGHAT and CDR2 FQNNGV. The CDR3 loop spans 18 amino acids. The CDR3 DNA reads TGTGCCAGCAGCTTAGTCCGGGGGGCAGGGGCGAACACCGGGGAGCTGTTTTTT. Its protein product is CASSLVRGAGANTGELFF. Full variable domain (outside the CDR3, taken from reference TRBV11-2 and TRBJ2-2): EAGVAQSPRYKIIEKRQSVAFWCNPISGHATLYWYQQILGQGPKLLIQFQNNGVVDDSQLPKDRFSAERLKGVDSTLKIQPAKLEDSAVYLCASSLVRGAGANTGELFFGEGSRLTVL.

The chain joins TRBV27 to TRBJ2-3, with D maybe TRBD2 (5 bases). CDR3 size: 14 residues. Germline CDR1 and CDR2: MNHEY and SMNVEV (reference sequence). Trimming cost V 5 bases and J 7 bases, with 16 bases left between them. CDR3 protein: CASSASPLGNTQYF. CDR3 nucleotides: TGTGCCAGCAGTGCTAGCCCACTCGGAAATACGCAGTATTTT.

V usage is TRBV4-1 and J usage is TRBJ2-1; 8 nucleotides line up with TRBD2. Trimming took 6 bases from V and 4 from J; bases not matched to a gene: 8. The germline V gene has CDR1 MGHRA and CDR2 YSYEKL. This CDR3 comprises 15 residues. The CDR3 DNA reads as TGCGCCAGCAGTTCGGCGAGCGGGGGTTACAATGAGCAGTTCTTC. Translating gives CASSSASGGYNEQFF.

This chain links TRBV19 with TRBJ2-7, with 8 bases identical to TRBD1. CDR3 size: 15 residues. Germline V gene sequence: CDR1 LNHDA, CDR2 SQIVND (reference sequence). V lost 6 bases, J lost 3 bases, and 10 bases stayed unmatched. DNA of the CDR3: TGTGCCAGTAGCCCCGGACAGGGTGCCCTCTACGAGCAGTACTTC. Translating gives CASSPGQGALYEQYF.

The V and J genes are TRBV6-1 and TRBJ1-2; weak D call: TRBD1 (6 bases). The CDR3 contains 13 residues. The V gene's germline CDR1 is MNHNS and CDR2 SASEGT. The V end lost 4 bases, the J end lost 4 bases, and 10 bases lay between the germline ends. The CDR3: CASSGQGTYGYTF. The DNA for the CDR3 is TGTGCCAGCAGTGGCCAGGGGACCTATGGCTACACCTTC.